These 5 T cell receptor beta chains share one sample of origin, sequenced in a study of cytomegalovirus exposure and HLA in healthy donors. The PCR made use of 60 Vbeta and 13 Jbeta primers. Method: immunoSEQ multiplex PCR; TCRdb's copy keeps in-frame clones and lacks some. The data hold about 140,000 clones, with approximately 80% observed a single time. The sample was PBMCs. The source is a middle-aged woman in good health and CMV-seronegative.

This clone was picked up a small number of times. The chain employs TRBV6-6 and TRBJ2-5, with TRBD2 matching over 9 bases. Germline assignment: CDR1 MNHNY and CDR2 SVGAGI (reference sequence). V trimming: 7 bases; J trimming: 4 bases; junction bases outside the gene matches: 10. There are 15 residues in the CDR3. CDR3 sequence (DNA): TGTGCCAGCAAAGGTGCGGGAGGGCCGTCAGAGACCCAGTACTTC. Protein: CASKGAGGPSETQYF.

J is TRBJ2-7 and V is TRBV21-1; the table's D gene call, TRBD2, was not cross checked with the DNA. TRBV21-1 is a pseudogene. The CDR3 length is 15 residues. The CDR3 coding sequence is TGTGCCAGCAGCAAAATACTAGCGGGCTCCTACGAGCAGTACTTC. Its protein is CASSKILAGSYEQYF.

This sequence joins TRBV28 and TRBJ2-7, with 11 positions matching TRBD1. This CDR3 has 16 amino acids. CDR1 and CDR2 from the germline V gene are MDHEN and SYDVKM. V gave up 2 bases and J gave up 9 bases; unmatched junction bases: 12. CDR3 DNA sequence: TGTGCCAGCAGTTTAACCGGACAGGGGGCGATCCACGGGCAGTACTTC. It specifies CASSLTGQGAIHGQYF.

A note on this clone: The junction differs from germline at one of its ends, possibly a read error. CDR3 residues: CSSSHGETNEKLFF. As DNA, the CDR3 is TGTTCCAGCAGCCACGGGGAAACTAATGAAAAACTGTTTTTT. This chain connects TRBV7-9 to TRBJ1-4; D is undetermined. CDR1 SEHNR and CDR2 FQNEAQ come from the germline V gene (reference sequence). CDR3 length: 14 residues. Based on the CDR3 plus reference TRBV7-9 and TRBJ1-4, the full variable domain is DTGVSQNPRHKITKRGQNVTFRCDPISEHNRLYWYRQTLGQGPEFLTYFQNEAQLEKSRLLSDRFSAERPKGSFSTLEIQRTEQGDSAMYLCSSSHGETNEKLFFGSGTQLSVL.

The chain's CDR3 is CASSTGTGKIKDEQYF. CDR3 coding DNA: TGTGCCAGCAGCACCGGGACAGGGAAAATCAAGGACGAGCAGTACTTC. The chain links TRBV9 to TRBJ2-7; 9 bases agree with TRBD1. The length of the CDR3 is 16 residues. Per germline, CDR1 SGDLS and CDR2 YYNGEE. V was clipped by 4 bases and J by 5 bases; unmatched bases: 13. Full variable domain (missing parts from reference TRBV9 and TRBJ2-7): DSGVTQTPKHLITATGQRVTLRCSPRSGDLSVYWYQQSLDQGLQFLIQYYNGEERAKGNILERFSAQQFPDLHSELNLSSLELGDSALYFCASSTGTGKIKDEQYFGPGTRLTVT.